Below, 19 T cell receptor beta chains from the same sample are listed, as sequenced in a study of vaccination effects on CD4 cells after COVID-19. TCRdb keeps only in-frame clones here, not all; method: immunoSEQ multiplex PCR. This table holds 45,000 to 60,000 clones, 60% to 85% found once. It was after approximately 11 days of culture that CD4+ T cells were isolated. No antigen is known for these receptors. Sequencing was performed on CD4+ T cells from PBMCs cultured without peptide, taken before COVID-19 vaccination. These receptors all stem from a human donor who had a prior SARS-CoV-2 infection.

This clone appeared a single time. The J gene is TRBJ2-1, the V gene TRBV7-2, with 13 bases fitting TRBD2. This CDR3 is built from 15 residues. Germline V gene lookup returns CDR1 SGHTA and CDR2 FQGNSA. The ends lost 1 base at V and 10 bases at J; junction bases unmatched: 4. CDR3 sequence (DNA): TGTGCCAGCAGCTTAGAGGGGACTAGCGGGGCGGAGCAGTTCTTC. This codes for CASSLEGTSGAEQFF.

The chain uses TRBV29-1 and TRBJ2-3; a weak D match, TRBD2 (5 bases). The CDR3 is made up of 13 amino acids. In germline, CDR1 is SQVTM, CDR2 ANQGSEA. Trimming left V 5 bases short and J 1 base short, with 10 bases between. CDR3 region: CSVRDGGTDTQYF. For the CDR3, the DNA is TGCAGCGTTCGGGATGGCGGCACAGATACGCAGTATTTT.

Here the CDR3 DNA reads TGTGCCACCAGTGATGACGACAGGGCGGACGGCTACACCTTC. This codes for CATSDDDRADGYTF. This sequence joins TRBV24-1 and TRBJ1-2, with 7 positions matching TRBD1. The CDR3 covers 14 residues. The V and J ends lost 3 bases and 8 bases, in that order; junction bases with no gene match: 8. CDR1 is KGHDR and CDR2 is SFDVKD in the germline V gene.

This chain uses TRBV5-8 with TRBJ1-2, with TRBD1 matching over 7 bases. This CDR3 is 13 amino acids long. CDR1 is SGHTS, CDR2 YDEGEE, per germline. V was pared by 7 bases and J by 4 bases, with 7 bases of the junction left unmatched. CDR3 protein: CASGTGVSYGYTF. In nucleotides, the CDR3 is TGTGCCAGCGGTACAGGGGTGAGCTATGGCTACACCTTC.

This chain uses TRBV2 with TRBJ1-5; the match to TRBD1 covers 10 bases. This CDR3 contains 15 residues. CDR1 is SNHLY, CDR2 FYNNEI, per germline. J lost 7 bases, V lost 6 bases, and 9 bases had no gene match. The CDR3 nucleotides read TGTGCCAGCAGGTGGGACAGGGGAGTCGAACAGCCCCAGCATTTT. Amino acids: CASRWDRGVEQPQHF.

This clone was picked up one time. V and J are TRBV7-2 and TRBJ1-1; the D gene is possibly TRBD1 (6 bases). In germline, CDR1 is SGHTA, CDR2 FQGNSA. Trimming took 2 bases from V and 9 from J, leaving 13 bases between them. The length of the CDR3 is 13 residues. Here the CDR3 reads CASSLFRQVQAFF. The DNA for the CDR3 is TGTGCCAGCAGCTTATTCCGACAGGTCCAAGCTTTCTTT.

The chain couples TRBV7-6 to TRBJ2-2, with D possibly being TRBD1 (6 bases). The germline CDR1 and CDR2 sequences are SGHVS and FNYEAQ. The CDR3 runs 15 residues. V was cut by 2 bases and J by 2 bases, with 9 bases left in between. CDR3 DNA: TGTGCCAGCAGCTTAAGGGGGACCAACACCGGGGAGCTGTTTTTT. Protein: CASSLRGTNTGELFF.

This clone was found a few times. The chain is built from TRBV5-1 and TRBJ2-7; no clear D gene. The CDR3 sequence is 15 residues long. V lost 6 bases to trimming and J lost 4 bases, with 20 bases between them. CDR1 is SGHRS and CDR2 is YFSETQ in the germline V gene. The CDR3 loop is CASTPIPGSSYEQYF. The CDR3 DNA reads TGCGCCAGCACCCCAATCCCGGGCTCCAGTTACGAGCAGTACTTC.

The chain employs TRBV12-5 and TRBJ1-3; D call uncertain. The CDR3 is 18 amino acids. Trimming shortened V by 0 bases and J by 2 bases, and 17 bases separated the two germline ends. The V gene's germline CDR1 is LGHNT and CDR2 FRNRAP. The CDR3 coding sequence is TGTGCTAGTGGTTTGGTTCTCAGCCCGTCGACGACTGGAAACACCATATATTTT. The encoded protein is CASGLVLSPSTTGNTIYF.

This chain joins TRBV18 and TRBJ2-7; D not resolved. The CDR3 is made up of 13 amino acids. From germline, CDR1 is KGHSH and CDR2 LQKENI. V was pared by 2 bases and J by 0 bases, with 5 bases between. DNA for the CDR3: TGTGCCAGCTCACCAGGCATCTCCTACGAGCAGTACTTC. This sequence encodes CASSPGISYEQYF.

The V gene is TRBV9, the J gene TRBJ2-5; 10 bases are a match to TRBD2. Trimming took 7 bases from V and 4 from J; bases not matched to a gene: 10. Germline V lookup: CDR1 SGDLS, CDR2 YYNGEE. The CDR3 covers 15 residues. CDR3 DNA: TGTGCCAGCGCGCAAGCGGGGGGGCCAATAGAGACCCAGTACTTC. This encodes CASAQAGGPIETQYF.

This clone was observed a handful of times. The chain joins TRBV10-3 to TRBJ2-7, with D maybe TRBD1 (6 bases). The V end lost 6 bases, the J end lost 0 bases, and 12 bases lay between the germline ends. Germline CDR1 and CDR2: ENHRY and SYGVKD. The length of the CDR3 is 14 residues. CDR3 bases: TGTGCCATCAGGACGACAGGAGTCTCCTACGAGCAGTACTTC. Protein product: CAIRTTGVSYEQYF.

This clone came up once. The gene calls are TRBV9 and TRBJ2-3; D uncertain. Germline assignment: CDR1 SGDLS and CDR2 YYNGEE. CDR3 length equals 17 residues. Trimming removed 1 base from V and 0 bases from J, with 15 bases in between. The CDR3 protein is CASSVRSWVASTDTQYF. The CDR3 DNA reads as TGTGCCAGCAGCGTAAGAAGTTGGGTGGCTAGCACAGATACGCAGTATTTT.

The chain is built from TRBV7-9 and TRBJ2-5, with TRBD2 matching 13 bases. J was trimmed by 4 bases and V by 3 bases; bases with no gene match: 5. Germline CDR1 reads SEHNR; CDR2 reads FQNEAQ (reference sequence). This CDR3 is 16 amino acids long. CDR3: CASSFGLAGVSETQYF. As DNA, the CDR3 is TGTGCCAGCAGCTTCGGACTAGCGGGGGTTTCAGAGACCCAGTACTTC.

In its sample, this clone was seen a few times. The chain employs TRBV6-7 and TRBJ2-7; TRBD1 matches 9 bases. TRBV6-7 falls under the ORF class, with uncertain function. The CDR3 totals 15 residues. The junction had 3 bases not matched to a gene; V was cut back by 0 bases and J by 3 bases. The CDR3 loop reads CASSYSTGGDYEQYF. The CDR3 DNA reads as TGTGCCAGCAGTTACTCGACAGGGGGGGACTACGAGCAGTACTTC.

This chain joins TRBV4-2 and TRBJ2-7; 10 bases agree with TRBD1. This CDR3 comprises 17 residues. Germline-derived CDR1 and CDR2 are LGHNA and YNFKEQ. V shed 5 bases, J shed 4 bases, and the junction held 14 bases outside the gene matches. The CDR3 reads CASSAGGGQGFIYEQYF. CDR3 nucleotides: TGTGCCAGCAGCGCTGGAGGGGGACAGGGGTTTATTTACGAGCAGTACTTC.

The chain employs TRBV9 and TRBJ2-1, with 10 bases lining up with TRBD2. Per the germline V gene, CDR1 is SGDLS and CDR2 is YYNGEE. V trimming: 0 bases; J trimming: 9 bases; junction bases outside the gene matches: 6. This CDR3 spans 15 amino acids. CDR3 sequence reads: CASSVDYQRGGEQFF. The CDR3 bases are TGTGCCAGCAGCGTAGATTATCAGCGGGGGGGTGAGCAGTTCTTC.

V usage is TRBV19 and J usage is TRBJ1-1; maybe TRBD1 (6 bases). The germline CDR1 and CDR2 sequences are LNHDA and SQIVND (reference sequence). The ends were cut back, 4 bases at V and 6 bases at J, with 18 bases in the middle. This CDR3 is built from 15 residues. CDR3 sequence (DNA): TGTGCCAGTAGTAAATGGACAGCGTTAATATCTGAAGCTTTCTTT. This codes for CASSKWTALISEAFF.

CDR3 DNA: TGTGCCAGCAGCTTAGTCTTTTCCGCTAGCAGAAACACAGATACGCAGTATTTT. Translation gives CASSLVFSASRNTDTQYF. The chain joins TRBV7-2 to TRBJ2-3; D possibly corresponds to TRBD2 (5 bases). Trimming pared 1 base from V and 2 bases from J, leaving 19 bases between. The CDR3 contains 18 residues. The germline gives CDR1 SGHTA, CDR2 FQGNSA.